This TCR beta chain was observed in a study of T cell repertoires in cytomegalovirus infection. For the study at large: CMV infection and matching HLA type were both indicated by public TCR beta signatures.

Germline-derived CDR1 and CDR2 are SEHNR and FQNEAQ (reference sequence). The CDR3 extends over 14 amino acids. Unmatched junction bases numbered 11, after V lost 5 bases and J lost 10 bases. TCRdb reanalysed the reads using MiXCR and keeps one entry per CDR3 protein. The sample shows roughly 640,000 distinct CDR3 sequences, 20% to 25% of them seen only once. The source of this sequence is a human donor in good health (CMV status not recorded). Some clones in this sample may be carry-over from other donors' samples. Sequenced sample: CD8+ T cells from PBMCs. The chain couples TRBV7-9 to TRBJ1-1, with 9 bases fitting TRBD1. The CDR3: CASSVPGQGFGAFF. Written as DNA, the CDR3 is TGTGCCAGCAGCGTCCCGGGACAGGGATTCGGAGCTTTCTTT. The entire variable domain, with the rest obtained from reference TRBV7-9 and TRBJ1-1, is as follows: DTGVSQNPRHKITKRGQNVTFRCDPISEHNRLYWYRQTLGQGPEFLTYFQNEAQLEKSRLLSDRFSAERPKGSFSTLEIQRTEQGDSAMYLCASSVPGQGFGAFFGQGTRLTVV.